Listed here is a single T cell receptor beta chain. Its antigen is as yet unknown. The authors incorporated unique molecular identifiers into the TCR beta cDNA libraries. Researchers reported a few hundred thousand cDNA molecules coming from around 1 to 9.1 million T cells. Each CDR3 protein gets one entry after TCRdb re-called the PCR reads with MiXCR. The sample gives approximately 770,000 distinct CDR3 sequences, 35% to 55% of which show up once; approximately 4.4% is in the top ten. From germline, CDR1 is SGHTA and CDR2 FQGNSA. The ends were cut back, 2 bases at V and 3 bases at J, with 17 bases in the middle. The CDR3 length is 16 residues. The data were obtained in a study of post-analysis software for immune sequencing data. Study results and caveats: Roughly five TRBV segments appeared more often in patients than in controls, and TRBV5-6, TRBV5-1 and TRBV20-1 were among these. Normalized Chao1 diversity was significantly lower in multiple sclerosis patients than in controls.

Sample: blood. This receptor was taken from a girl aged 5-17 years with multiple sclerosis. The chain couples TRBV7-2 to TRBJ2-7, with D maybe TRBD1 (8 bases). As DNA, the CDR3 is TGTGCCAGCAGCTTACTCCCACAGGGGGGGTTCTACGAGCAGTACTTC. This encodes CASSLLPQGGFYEQYF.